This note documents a single T cell receptor beta chain sequence. This entry belongs to a study of blood T cell repertoires in COVID-19. The overall study: The origin of the acute and convalescent COVID-19 samples was the United States, Italy and Spain. T cells, B-cell-depleted T cells, or PBMCs provided the cDNA or gDNA that served as material.

Authors' analysis steps: Amplified reference gene primers provided the basis for estimating nucleated cell counts. Here immunoSEQ multiplex PCR was the method, and the copy in TCRdb shows in-frame clones only, minus some. V and J calls plus clone size are reproduced from that table; the DNA served to infer D and trimming. The sample consists of 150,000 to 200,000 clones, approximately 79% of them appearing once. The length of the CDR3 is 17 residues. The germline V gene has CDR1 WNHNN and CDR2 SYGVQD (reference sequence). V shed 0 bases, J shed 0 bases, and the junction held 5 bases outside the gene matches.

This clonotype originated in a woman older than 75 with acute or convalescent COVID-19. The sequenced material came from peripheral blood. The rearrangement joins TRBV10-1 to TRBJ2-7; 10 nucleotides agree with TRBD1. CDR3 DNA: TGCGCCAGCAGTGAGTCTTTGGGACAGGGGCGCTCCTACGAGCAGTACTTC. It yields the protein CASSESLGQGRSYEQYF.